Presented here are 9 T cell receptor beta chains from one specimen sequenced in a study of blood T cell repertoires in COVID-19. Method: immunoSEQ multiplex PCR; TCRdb's copy keeps in-frame clones and lacks some. The data show roughly 100,000 clones, with 75% to 90% seen just once and approximately 27% held by the top ten. The sequencing input was peripheral blood. The receptors shown here come from a man in his sixties with acute or convalescent COVID-19.

In this sample, this clone turned up once. The chain employs TRBV4-3 and TRBJ1-5; D not resolved. Looked up from germline, CDR1 is LGHNA and CDR2 is YSLEER. V was shortened by 0 bases and J by 6 bases, with 6 bases between the two germline ends. This CDR3 contains 13 residues. The CDR3 nucleotides are TGCGCCAGCAGCCAAGATTTCAGTCAGCCCCAGCATTTT. Translating gives CASSQDFSQPQHF.

Comment on this clone: One end of the junction is discordant with germline, which a read error may explain. The chain is built from TRBV6-5 and TRBJ1-1, with TRBD1 identical over 9 bases. The CDR3 extends over 15 amino acids. Germline CDR1 is MNHEY and CDR2 is SVGAGI. The CDR3 spells CASSTQTGGNPEAFF. The CDR3 DNA reads TGTGCCAGCAGTACTCAGACAGGGGGGAACCCTGAAGCTTTCTTT.

The CDR3 nucleotides read TGCGCCAGCAGCTTGGAATCCCAGGCCTACACTGAAGCTTTCTTT. It encodes CASSLESQAYTEAFF. J is TRBJ1-1 and V is TRBV5-1, with D uncertain. V was clipped by 0 bases and J by 3 bases, with 12 bases between them. The CDR3 spans 15 residues. Germline CDR1 and CDR2: SGHRS and YFSETQ.

The rearrangement uses TRBV7-4 and TRBJ2-7; D gene uncertain. V lost 6 bases to trimming and J lost 0 bases, with 9 bases between them. Germline V gene lookup returns CDR1 SGHVT and CDR2 SQSDAQ. The CDR3 covers 13 residues. In DNA, the CDR3 is TGTGCCAGCAGTTCACAGAGCTCCTACGAGCAGTACGTC. This sequence encodes CASSSQSSYEQYV.

The chain links TRBV11-2 to TRBJ1-1; 7 nucleotides agree with TRBD1. Germline V lookup: CDR1 SGHAT, CDR2 FQNNGV. The CDR3 sequence is 14 residues long. V shed 3 bases, J shed 0 bases, and the junction held 1 base outside the gene matches. CDR3 amino acids: CASSFGTVNTEAFF. The DNA of the CDR3 is TGTGCCAGCAGCTTTGGGACAGTGAACACTGAAGCTTTCTTT. The full variable domain, in which reference TRBV11-2 and TRBJ1-1 provide the parts outside the CDR3, is EAGVAQSPRYKIIEKRQSVAFWCNPISGHATLYWYQQILGQGPKLLIQFQNNGVVDDSQLPKDRFSAERLKGVDSTLKIQPAKLEDSAVYLCASSFGTVNTEAFFGQGTRLTVV.

The genes are TRBV28 and TRBJ2-7; TRBD2 matches at 7 bases. CDR1 is MDHEN, CDR2 SYDVKM, per germline. CDR3 length: 14 residues. J lost 0 bases, V lost 6 bases, and 5 bases had no gene match. Here the CDR3 reads CASRLAPASYEQYF. CDR3 bases: TGTGCCAGCAGACTAGCGCCGGCCTCCTACGAGCAGTACTTC.

The chain links TRBV29-1 to TRBJ2-1, with D maybe TRBD2 (5 bases). Germline assignment: CDR1 SQVTM and CDR2 ANQGSEA. The V end lost 0 bases, the J end lost 2 bases, and 11 bases lay between the germline ends. The CDR3 has 15 amino acids. CDR3 in DNA: TGCAGCGTTGAAGAGGTCAATAGCGCCTACAATGAGCAGTTCTTC. This encodes CSVEEVNSAYNEQFF.

The chain links TRBV6-5 to TRBJ2-1; possible D gene TRBD2, 5 bases. The CDR3 length is 15 residues. The V end was cut by 6 bases, the J end by 3 bases, with 15 bases between. From germline, CDR1 is MNHEY and CDR2 SVGAGI. CDR3 protein: CASSLAGEFYNEQFF. The DNA of the CDR3 is TGTGCCAGCAGCCTTGCCGGGGAATTCTACAATGAGCAGTTCTTC.

This chain connects TRBV3-1 (or the pseudogene TRBV3-2) to TRBJ1-1; the D gene is possibly TRBD1 (5 bases). V lost 3 bases and J 5 bases, leaving 13 bases between the germline ends. The CDR3 extends over 14 amino acids. Germline values: CDR1 LGHDT, CDR2 YNNKEL (reference sequence). This CDR3 reads CASSHYQRGTEAFF. Written as DNA, the CDR3 is TGTGCCAGCAGCCACTATCAAAGGGGTACTGAAGCTTTCTTT.